This T cell receptor (beta chain) was observed in a study of technical replicates of blood from a few donors. The CDR3 totals 14 residues. Germline V gives CDR1 MNHNY, CDR2 SVGAGI (reference sequence). V dropped 7 bases and J dropped 0 bases, with 10 bases sitting between them. Generated by immunoSEQ multiplex PCR, the TCRdb table keeps only in-frame clones and is missing some. The top ten clones hold less than 5.5% of a sample with 60,000 or so clones, about 83% of them seen once. V gene TRBV6-6 combines with J gene TRBJ2-1, with no clear D. This receptor was identified in a human donor in good health. Some clones in this sample may be carry-over from other donors' samples. Sample: PBMCs. The CDR3 DNA reads as TGTGCCAGCACTGAGAAGAGCTCCTACAATGAGCAGTTCTTC. This gives the protein CASTEKSSYNEQFF.